The text below deals with one TCR beta chain. Its target is unknown. The entry originates in a study of CD8+ T cells in alopecia areata. About the research overall: Tofacitinib lasted 6 to 18 months, then 6 months off drug.

Study-wide results and caveats: More clonal than normal scalp was lesional scalp, particularly alopecia totalis/universalis.

V was clipped by 4 bases and J by 0 bases; unmatched bases: 7. This CDR3 has 15 amino acids. Germline CDR1 is GTSNPN and CDR2 is SVGIG (reference sequence). RNA was extracted and reverse transcribed into cDNA as the sequencing template. Produced via immunoSEQ multiplex PCR; TCRdb's table is partial and in-frame only. This table has approximately 150,000 clones, roughly 44% appearing once. Collected material from alopecia areata patients comprised lesional scalp punch biopsies and peripheral blood. A FACSAria was used to sort CD4+ and CD8+ T cells. These cells came from PBMCs. The chain has TRBV30 and TRBJ2-3, with 7 bases matching TRBD2. The sequence was obtained from a human donor with alopecia areata. The sequenced material came from CD4+ T cells sorted from blood. The CDR3 protein is CAWTLAAASTDTQYF. CDR3 nucleotide sequence: TGTGCCTGGACCCTAGCGGCGGCTAGCACAGATACGCAGTATTTT.